These T cell receptor beta chains were read from a single sample in a study of CD8+ T cells in alopecia areata. The table came from immunoSEQ multiplex PCR; TCRdb's copy has only in-frame clones and leaves some out. The table lists around 140,000 clones, more than 40% of them singletons. Sequenced material: CD8+ T cells sorted from blood, taken at week 0. The receptors originated from a human donor with alopecia areata. CDR3s include the opening cysteine and the closing phenylalanine or tryptophan. The D gene is left open where the match is weak.

TRBJ2-3 | TRBV29-1 | NA | CSVDQGRQAYTDTQYF
TRBJ1-5 | TRBV6-5 | NA | CASRPTGPSQPQHF
TRBJ1-1 | TRBV7-9 | NA | CASSLRSEGRAFF
TRBJ1-1 | TRBV5-4 | TRBD1 | CASSSDREGANTEAFF
TRBJ2-7 | TRBV4-1 | TRBD2 | CASSQPGAGGPYEQYF
TRBJ2-3 | TRBV2 | NA | CASRPSQGKGLTDTQYF
TRBJ2-7 | TRBV15 | TRBD1 | CATSTGTGDYEQYF
TRBJ1-4 | TRBV30 | NA | CAWSVLGGVNEKLFF
NA | TRBV29-1 | TRBD1 | CSAWGRGGIDEQYF
TRBJ2-1 | TRBV5-1 | TRBD1 | CASSLDRGSYNEQFF
TRBJ2-5 | TRBV7-9 | NA | CASSSPWAEFGETQYF
TRBJ2-7 | TRBV30 | NA | CAWAGRNPYEQYF
TRBJ2-5 | TRBV6-5 | NA | CASQGGAQETQYF
TRBJ1-1 | TRBV30 | TRBD1 | CAWSVLTGDENTEAFF
TRBJ1-5 | TRBV27 | NA | CASRAGTGNQPQHF
TRBJ1-1 | TRBV11-2 | NA | CASSLETEAFF
TRBJ2-1 | TRBV9 | TRBD2 | CASSERGGIKNEQFF
TRBJ2-7 | TRBV30 | NA | CAWSVNWADEQYF
TRBJ1-2 | TRBV27 | NA | CASSFNWGGDGYTF
TRBJ2-1 | TRBV11-1 | NA | CASSLRERTRYNEQFF
TRBJ2-2 | TRBV27 | NA | CASSSLSRAGTGELFF
TRBJ1-5 | TRBV7-2 | NA | CASSLIQGSNQPQHF
TRBJ1-1 | TRBV7-9 | NA | CASSSGTLEAFF
TRBJ1-2 | TRBV15 | NA | CATSREGAAYGYTF
TRBJ2-1 | TRBV6-5 | TRBD1 | CASSGDSNNEQFF
TRBJ1-2 | TRBV4-3 | NA | CASSQEHGGRGYTF
TRBJ1-6 | TRBV5-1 | NA | CASSLRGVLGNNSPLHF
TRBJ2-3 | TRBV4-1 | TRBD2 | CASSQPSSGGATDTQYF
TRBJ1-6 | TRBV5-1 | NA | CASSLEWGSQRSYNSPLHF
TRBJ2-5 | TRBV4-1 | TRBD1 | CASSQELQGAEGSGAQYF
TRBJ1-1 | TRBV6-5 | TRBD1 | CASSYSTGGSEAFF
TRBJ2-2 | TRBV2 | NA | CASRDHTANTGELFF
TRBJ1-5 | TRBV29-1 | NA | CSVEEDSNQPQHF
TRBJ1-6 | TRBV19 | NA | CASSMDRRLNSPLHF
TRBJ2-7 | TRBV7-9 | NA | CASSLMGDEQYF
TRBJ2-7 | TRBV29-1 | TRBD2 | CSVEDLPGGGEQYF
TRBJ2-7 | TRBV28 | NA | CASTRTDSYEQYF
TRBJ1-1 | TRBV30 | NA | CAWSVQGNTEAFF
TRBJ2-7 | TRBV10-2 | NA | CASSVVGFTYEQYF
TRBJ2-1 | TRBV5-1 | NA | CASQLGENEQFF
TRBJ1-5 | TRBV12-5 | NA | CASGLAVGQPQHF
TRBJ1-5 | TRBV4-1 | NA | CASGRTADSNQPQHF
TRBJ2-2 | TRBV23-1 | TRBD1 | CASSQSSRTGAGELFF
TRBJ2-1 | TRBV11-2 | NA | CASSLAQGQFF